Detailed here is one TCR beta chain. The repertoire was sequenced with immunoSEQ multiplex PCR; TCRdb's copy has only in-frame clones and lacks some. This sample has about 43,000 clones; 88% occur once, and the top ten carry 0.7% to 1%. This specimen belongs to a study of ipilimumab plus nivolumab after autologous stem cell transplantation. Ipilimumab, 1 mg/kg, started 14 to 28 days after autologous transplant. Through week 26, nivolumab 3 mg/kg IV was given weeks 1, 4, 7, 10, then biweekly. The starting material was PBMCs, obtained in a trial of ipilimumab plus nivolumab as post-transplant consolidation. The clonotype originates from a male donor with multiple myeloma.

This CDR3 is CASGAPGTPYEQYF. The CDR3 DNA sequence: TGTGCCAGCGGTGCCCCGGGGACGCCCTACGAGCAGTACTTC. V usage is TRBV7-9 and J usage is TRBJ2-7, with D perhaps assigned TRBD1 or TRBD2 (5 bases each). Germline V gene sequence: CDR1 SEHNR, CDR2 FQNEAQ (reference sequence). V lost 8 bases, J lost 2 bases, and 16 bases lay in between. This CDR3 is 14 amino acids long.